The present T cell receptor (beta chain) was sequenced within a study of Graves' ophthalmopathy and Graves' hyperthyroidism. Germline CDR1 LNHDA, CDR2 SQIVND (reference sequence). V was clipped by 8 bases and J by 0 bases, with 10 bases between them. CDR3 length equals 13 residues. Amplified material comprised TCR beta CDR3 regions derived from RNA transcripts. The library came from an HTBI-primed first-round RT-PCR and a second-round multiplex PCR. TCRdb fed the multiplex PCR reads into MiXCR, producing one record per CDR3 protein. In the table there are around 1,200,000 distinct CDR3 sequences, less than 45% of which are singletons. This clonotype was recorded many times.

The clonotype comes from an adult man with Graves' hyperthyroidism. Sequencing was performed on peripheral blood or thyroid tissue (not recorded which). The chain carries TRBV19 and TRBJ1-1; D call uncertain. The CDR3 DNA reads TGTGCCAGTGGCCGCGGGGTGAACACTGAAGCTTTCTTT. It codes for CASGRGVNTEAFF.